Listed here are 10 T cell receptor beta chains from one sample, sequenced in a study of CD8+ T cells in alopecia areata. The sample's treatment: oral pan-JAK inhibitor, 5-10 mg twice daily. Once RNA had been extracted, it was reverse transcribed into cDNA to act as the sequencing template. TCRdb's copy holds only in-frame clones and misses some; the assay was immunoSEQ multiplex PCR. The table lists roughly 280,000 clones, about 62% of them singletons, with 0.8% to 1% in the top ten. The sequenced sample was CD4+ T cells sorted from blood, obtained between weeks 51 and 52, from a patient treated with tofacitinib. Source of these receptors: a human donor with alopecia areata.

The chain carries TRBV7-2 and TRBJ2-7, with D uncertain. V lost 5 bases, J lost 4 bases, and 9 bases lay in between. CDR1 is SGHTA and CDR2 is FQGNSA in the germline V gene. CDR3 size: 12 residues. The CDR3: CASSQRPYEQYF. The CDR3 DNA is TGTGCCAGCAGCCAAAGGCCGTACGAGCAGTACTTC.

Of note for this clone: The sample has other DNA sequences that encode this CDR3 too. This CDR3 reads CSASGNTEAFF. For the CDR3, the DNA is TGCAGTGCTAGTGGGAACACTGAAGCTTTCTTT. The genes are TRBV20-1 and TRBJ1-1; D not resolved. Looked up from germline, CDR1 is DFQATT and CDR2 is SNEGSKA (reference sequence). Trimming stripped 3 bases from V and 1 base from J, with 3 bases between. The length of the CDR3 is 11 residues.

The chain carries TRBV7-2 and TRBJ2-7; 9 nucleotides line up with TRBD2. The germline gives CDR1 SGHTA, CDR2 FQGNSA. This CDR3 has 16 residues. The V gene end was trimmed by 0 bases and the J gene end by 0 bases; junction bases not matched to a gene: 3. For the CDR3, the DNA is TGTGCCAGCAGCTTAGCCGTTAGCGGGAGCTCCTACGAGCAGTACTTC. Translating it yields CASSLAVSGSSYEQYF.

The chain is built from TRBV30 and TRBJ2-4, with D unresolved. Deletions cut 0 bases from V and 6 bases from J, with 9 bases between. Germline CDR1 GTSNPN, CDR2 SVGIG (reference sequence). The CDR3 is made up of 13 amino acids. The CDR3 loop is CAWSVPALNIQYF. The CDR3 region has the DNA TGTGCCTGGAGTGTACCAGCACTAAACATTCAGTACTTC. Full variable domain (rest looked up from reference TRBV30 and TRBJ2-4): SQTIHQWPATLVQPVGSPLSLECTVEGTSNPNLYWYRQAAGRGLQLLFYSVGIGQISSEVPQNLSASRPQDRQFILSSKKLLLSDSGFYLCAWSVPALNIQYFGAGTRLSVL.

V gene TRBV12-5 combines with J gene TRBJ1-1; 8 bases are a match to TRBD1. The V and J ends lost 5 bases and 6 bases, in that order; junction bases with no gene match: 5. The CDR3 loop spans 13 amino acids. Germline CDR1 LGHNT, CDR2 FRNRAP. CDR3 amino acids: CASGTIQGAEAFF. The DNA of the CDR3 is TGTGCTAGTGGTACCATACAGGGGGCTGAAGCTTTCTTT.

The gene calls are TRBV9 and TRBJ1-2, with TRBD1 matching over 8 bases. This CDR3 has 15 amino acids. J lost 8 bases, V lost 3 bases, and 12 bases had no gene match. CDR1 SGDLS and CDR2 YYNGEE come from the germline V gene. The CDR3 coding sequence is TGTGCCAGCAGCGCCGGACAGGGAGGGTTCGGGGGCTACACCTTC. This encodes CASSAGQGGFGGYTF.

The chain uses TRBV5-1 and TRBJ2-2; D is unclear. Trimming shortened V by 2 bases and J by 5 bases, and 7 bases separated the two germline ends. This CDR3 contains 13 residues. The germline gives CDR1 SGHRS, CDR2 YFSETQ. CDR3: CASSLGGTGELFF. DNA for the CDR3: TGCGCCAGCAGCTTAGGCGGAACCGGGGAGCTGTTTTTT.

The CDR3 loop reads CAWSTVAEQFF. The CDR3 DNA sequence: TGTGCCTGGAGTACGGTAGCTGAGCAGTTCTTC. The chain combines TRBV30 with TRBJ2-1; D gene ambiguous. Germline V gene data show CDR1 as GTSNPN and CDR2 as SVGIG (reference sequence). V lost 2 bases, J lost 9 bases, and 8 bases lay in between. CDR3 size: 11 residues. Looking up the rest from reference TRBV30 and TRBJ2-1 gives the full variable domain: SQTIHQWPATLVQPVGSPLSLECTVEGTSNPNLYWYRQAAGRGLQLLFYSVGIGQISSEVPQNLSASRPQDRQFILSSKKLLLSDSGFYLCAWSTVAEQFFGPGTRLTVL.

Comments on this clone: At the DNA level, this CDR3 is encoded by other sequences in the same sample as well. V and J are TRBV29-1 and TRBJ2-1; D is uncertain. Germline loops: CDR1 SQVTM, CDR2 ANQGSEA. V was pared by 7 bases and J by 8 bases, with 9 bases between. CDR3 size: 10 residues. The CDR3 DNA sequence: TGCAGCGCGCAGGTGGATGAGCAGTTCTTC. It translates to CSAQVDEQFF.

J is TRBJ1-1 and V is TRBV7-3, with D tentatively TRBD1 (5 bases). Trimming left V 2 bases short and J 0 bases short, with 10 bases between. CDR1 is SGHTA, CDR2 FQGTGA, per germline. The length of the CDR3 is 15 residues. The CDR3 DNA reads TGTGCCAGCAGCTTAGTTTCAGGGCTGAACACTGAAGCTTTCTTT. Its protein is CASSLVSGLNTEAFF.